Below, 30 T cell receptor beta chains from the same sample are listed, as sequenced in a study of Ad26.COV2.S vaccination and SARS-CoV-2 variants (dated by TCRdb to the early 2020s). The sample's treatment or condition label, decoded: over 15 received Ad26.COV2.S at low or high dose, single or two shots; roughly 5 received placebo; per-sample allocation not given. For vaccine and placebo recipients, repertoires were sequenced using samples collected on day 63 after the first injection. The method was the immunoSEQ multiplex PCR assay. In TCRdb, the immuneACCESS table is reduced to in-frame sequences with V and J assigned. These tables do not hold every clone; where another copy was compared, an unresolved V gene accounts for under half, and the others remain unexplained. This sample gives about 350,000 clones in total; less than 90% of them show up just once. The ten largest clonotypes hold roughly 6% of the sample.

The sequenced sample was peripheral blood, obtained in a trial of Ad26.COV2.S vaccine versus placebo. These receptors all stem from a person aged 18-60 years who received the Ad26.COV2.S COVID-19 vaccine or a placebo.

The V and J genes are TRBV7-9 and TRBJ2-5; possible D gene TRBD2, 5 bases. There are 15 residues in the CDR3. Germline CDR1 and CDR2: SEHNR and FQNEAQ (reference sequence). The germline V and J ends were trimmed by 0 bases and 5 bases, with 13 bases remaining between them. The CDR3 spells CASSLAEVQQETQYF. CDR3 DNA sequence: TGTGCCAGCAGCTTAGCGGAGGTACAACAGGAGACCCAGTACTTC.

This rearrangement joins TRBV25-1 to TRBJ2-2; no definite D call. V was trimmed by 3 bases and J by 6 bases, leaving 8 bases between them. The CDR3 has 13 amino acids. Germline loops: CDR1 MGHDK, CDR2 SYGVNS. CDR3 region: CASSESLAGELFF. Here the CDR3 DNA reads TGTGCCAGCAGTGAGTCATTGGCCGGGGAGCTGTTTTTT.

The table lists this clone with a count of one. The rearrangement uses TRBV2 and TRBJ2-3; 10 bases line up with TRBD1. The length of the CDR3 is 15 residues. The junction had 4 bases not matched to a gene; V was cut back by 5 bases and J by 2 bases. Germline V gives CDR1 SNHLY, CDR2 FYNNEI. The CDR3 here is CASSRDRGNTDTQYF. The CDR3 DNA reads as TGTGCCAGCAGTCGGGACAGGGGAAACACAGATACGCAGTATTTT.

CDR3 sequence: CASSQRTGRISYTF. The CDR3 nucleotides read TGTGCCAGCAGCCAACGGACAGGGAGGATTAGCTACACCTTC. The J gene is TRBJ1-2, the V gene TRBV5-4, with 8 bases that match TRBD1. This CDR3 region has 14 residues. The junction had 11 bases not matched to a gene; V was cut back by 4 bases and J by 9 bases. Germline lookup yields CDR1 SGHNT and CDR2 YYREEE (reference sequence).

CDR3 DNA: TGTGCCAGCAGGCCAGGGGGGACAACCTACGAGCAGTACTTC. This encodes CASRPGGTTYEQYF. The chain combines TRBV7-2 with TRBJ2-7, with D possibly matching TRBD1 (7 bases). V lost 6 bases and J lost 2, with 14 bases in between. The CDR3 has 14 residues. Germline CDR1 reads SGHTA; CDR2 reads FQGNSA.

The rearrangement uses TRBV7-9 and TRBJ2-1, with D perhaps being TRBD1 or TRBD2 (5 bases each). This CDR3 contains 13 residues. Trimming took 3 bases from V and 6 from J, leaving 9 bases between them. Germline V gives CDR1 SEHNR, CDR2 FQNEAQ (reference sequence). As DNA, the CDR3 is TGTGCCAGCAGCTTCGGGACCATCAATGAGCAGTTCTTC. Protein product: CASSFGTINEQFF.

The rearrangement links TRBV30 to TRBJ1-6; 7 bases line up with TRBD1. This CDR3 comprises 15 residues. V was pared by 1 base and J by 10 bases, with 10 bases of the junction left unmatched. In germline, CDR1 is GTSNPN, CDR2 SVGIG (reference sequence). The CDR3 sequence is CAWSALTGKGSPLHF. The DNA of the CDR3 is TGTGCCTGGAGTGCCTTGACAGGGAAGGGGTCACCCCTCCACTTT. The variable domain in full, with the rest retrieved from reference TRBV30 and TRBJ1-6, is SQTIHQWPATLVQPVGSPLSLECTVEGTSNPNLYWYRQAAGRGLQLLFYSVGIGQISSEVPQNLSASRPQDRQFILSSKKLLLSDSGFYLCAWSALTGKGSPLHFGNGTRLTVT.

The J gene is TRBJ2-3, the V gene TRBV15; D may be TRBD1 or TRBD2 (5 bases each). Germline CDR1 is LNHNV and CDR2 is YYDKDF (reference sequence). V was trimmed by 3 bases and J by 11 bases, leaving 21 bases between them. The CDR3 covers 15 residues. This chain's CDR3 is CATSRDPGTVDVQYF. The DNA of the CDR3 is TGTGCCACCAGCAGGGACCCCGGGACGGTGGATGTGCAGTATTTT.

The CDR3 loop reads CASSSGSRNTEAFF. The CDR3 DNA sequence: TGTGCCAGCAGTTCTGGAAGTCGGAACACTGAAGCTTTCTTT. The gene calls are TRBV6-5 and TRBJ1-1; D not certain. Germline CDR1 is MNHEY and CDR2 is SVGAGI. The CDR3 is 14 amino acids. V lost 4 bases to trimming and J lost 1 base, with 10 bases between them.

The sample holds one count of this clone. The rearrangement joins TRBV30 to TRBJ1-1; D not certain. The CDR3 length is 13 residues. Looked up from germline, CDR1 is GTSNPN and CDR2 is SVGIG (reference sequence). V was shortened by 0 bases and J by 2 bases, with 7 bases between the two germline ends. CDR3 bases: TGTGCCTGGAGTGTAGGGTCTAACACTGAAGCTTTCTTT. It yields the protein CAWSVGSNTEAFF.

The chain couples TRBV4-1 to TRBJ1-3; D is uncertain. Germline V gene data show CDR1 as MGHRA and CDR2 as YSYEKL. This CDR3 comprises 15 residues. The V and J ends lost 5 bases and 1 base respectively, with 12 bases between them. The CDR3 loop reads CASSADSGSGNTIYF. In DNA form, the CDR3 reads TGCGCCAGCAGCGCAGATTCGGGTTCTGGAAACACCATATATTTT.

The CDR3 reads CASSTTGSYGYTF. The CDR3 DNA reads as TGTGCCAGCAGCACAACAGGGTCCTATGGCTACACCTTC. The genes are TRBV11-2 and TRBJ1-2, with a tentative D call TRBD1 (6 bases). The CDR3 is 13 amino acids. Deletions cut 5 bases from V and 4 bases from J, with 11 bases between. Germline V gives CDR1 SGHAT, CDR2 FQNNGV.

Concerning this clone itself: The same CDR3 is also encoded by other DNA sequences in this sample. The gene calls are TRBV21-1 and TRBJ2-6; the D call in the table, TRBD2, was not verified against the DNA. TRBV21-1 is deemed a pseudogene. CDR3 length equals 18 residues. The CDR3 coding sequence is TGTGCCAGCATCCGGGGGAGGGGGAGGCTCTCTGGGGCCAACGTCCTGACTTTC. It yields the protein CASIRGRGRLSGANVLTF.

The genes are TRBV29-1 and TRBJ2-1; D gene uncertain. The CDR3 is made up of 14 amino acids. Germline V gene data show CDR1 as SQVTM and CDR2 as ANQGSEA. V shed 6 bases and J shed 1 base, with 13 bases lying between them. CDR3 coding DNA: TGCAGCGTGTTACCAGATTCTTCCTACAATGAGCAGTTCTTC. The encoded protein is CSVLPDSSYNEQFF.

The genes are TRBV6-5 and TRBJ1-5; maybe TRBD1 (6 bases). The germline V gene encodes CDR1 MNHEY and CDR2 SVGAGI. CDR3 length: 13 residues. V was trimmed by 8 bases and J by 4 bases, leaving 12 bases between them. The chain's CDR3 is CASRRQVNQPQHF. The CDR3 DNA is TGTGCCAGCCGAAGACAGGTGAATCAGCCCCAGCATTTT.

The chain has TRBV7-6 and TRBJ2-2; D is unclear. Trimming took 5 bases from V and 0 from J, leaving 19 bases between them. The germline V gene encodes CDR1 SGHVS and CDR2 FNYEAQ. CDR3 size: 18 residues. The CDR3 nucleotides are TGTGCCAGCAGCGCCCAAGTCACTTGGGTAACGAACACCGGGGAGCTGTTTTTT. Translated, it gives CASSAQVTWVTNTGELFF. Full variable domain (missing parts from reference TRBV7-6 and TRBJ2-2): GAGVSQSPRYKVTKRGQDVALRCDPISGHVSLYWYRQALGQGPEFLTYFNYEAQQDKSGLPNDRFSAERPEGSISTLTIQRTEQRDSAMYRCASSAQVTWVTNTGELFFGEGSRLTVL.

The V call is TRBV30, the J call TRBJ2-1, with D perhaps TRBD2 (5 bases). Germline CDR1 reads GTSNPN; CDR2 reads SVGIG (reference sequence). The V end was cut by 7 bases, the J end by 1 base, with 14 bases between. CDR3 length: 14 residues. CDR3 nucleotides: TGTGCCTCCCACGGTCGGGATTCCTACAATGAGCAGTTCTTC. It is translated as CASHGRDSYNEQFF.

DNA for the CDR3: TGTGCCAGTAGCACTAGCGGGACATTTGGCCTCCGTGAGCAGTTCTTC. This sequence encodes CASSTSGTFGLREQFF. The gene calls are TRBV19 and TRBJ2-1; 10 bases map to TRBD2. The CDR3 extends over 16 amino acids. V lost 6 bases and J lost 9; bases outside the gene matches: 14. CDR1 LNHDA and CDR2 SQIVND come from the germline V gene (reference sequence). The variable domain in full, with the rest retrieved from reference TRBV19 and TRBJ2-1, is DGGITQSPKYLFRKEGQNVTLSCEQNLNHDAMYWYRQDPGQGLRLIYYSQIVNDFQKGDIAEGYSVSREKKESFPLTVTSAQKNPTAFYLCASSTSGTFGLREQFFGPGTRLTVL.

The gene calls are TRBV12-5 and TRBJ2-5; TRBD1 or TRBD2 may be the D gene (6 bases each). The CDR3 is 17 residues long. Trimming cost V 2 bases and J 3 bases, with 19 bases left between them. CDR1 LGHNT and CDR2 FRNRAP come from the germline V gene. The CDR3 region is CASGLSQGGNLKETQYF. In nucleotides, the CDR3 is TGTGCTAGTGGTTTGTCCCAAGGGGGGAATCTTAAAGAGACCCAGTACTTC.

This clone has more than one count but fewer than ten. CDR3: CSVSGTEAFF. The DNA of the CDR3 is TGCAGCGTTTCGGGCACTGAAGCTTTCTTT. The chain has TRBV29-1 and TRBJ1-1, with unresolved D. Trimming removed 5 bases from V and 4 bases from J, with 5 bases in between. Germline CDR1 is SQVTM and CDR2 is ANQGSEA. This CDR3 has 10 amino acids. Full variable domain (missing parts from reference TRBV29-1 and TRBJ1-1): SAVISQKPSRDICQRGTSLTIQCQVDSQVTMMFWYRQQPGQSLTLIATANQGSEATYESGFVIDKFPISRPNLTFSTLTVSNMSPEDSSIYLCSVSGTEAFFGQGTRLTVV.

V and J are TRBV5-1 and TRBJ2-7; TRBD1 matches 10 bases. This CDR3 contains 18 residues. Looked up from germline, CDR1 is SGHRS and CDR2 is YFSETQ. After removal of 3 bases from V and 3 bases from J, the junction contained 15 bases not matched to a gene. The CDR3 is CASSSGRTGGPPGYEQYF. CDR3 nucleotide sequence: TGCGCCAGCAGCTCGGGGCGGACAGGGGGTCCTCCAGGCTACGAGCAGTACTTC.

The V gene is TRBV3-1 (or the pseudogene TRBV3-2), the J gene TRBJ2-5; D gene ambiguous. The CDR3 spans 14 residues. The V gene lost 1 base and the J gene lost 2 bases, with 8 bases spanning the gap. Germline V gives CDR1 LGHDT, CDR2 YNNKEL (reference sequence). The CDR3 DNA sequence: TGTGCCAGCAGCCAAGCGGTACTGCAAGAGACCCAGTACTTC. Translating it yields CASSQAVLQETQYF.

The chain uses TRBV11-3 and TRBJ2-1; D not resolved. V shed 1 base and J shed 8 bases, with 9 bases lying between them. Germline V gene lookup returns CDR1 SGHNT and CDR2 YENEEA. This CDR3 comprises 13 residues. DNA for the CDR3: TGTGCCAGCAGCTTAGTTGGCGGCCATGAGCAGTTCTTC. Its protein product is CASSLVGGHEQFF.

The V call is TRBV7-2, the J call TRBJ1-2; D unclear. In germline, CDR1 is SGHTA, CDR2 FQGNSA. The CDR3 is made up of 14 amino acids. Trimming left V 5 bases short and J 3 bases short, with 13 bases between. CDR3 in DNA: TGTGCCAGCAGCCCCATTCAGATCCACTATGGCTACACCTTC. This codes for CASSPIQIHYGYTF.

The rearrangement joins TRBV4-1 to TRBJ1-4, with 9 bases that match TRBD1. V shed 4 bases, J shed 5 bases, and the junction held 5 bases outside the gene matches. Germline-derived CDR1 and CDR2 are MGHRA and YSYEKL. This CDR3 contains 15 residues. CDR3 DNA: TGCGCCAGCAGCCCGGACAGGGGCGCAAATGAAAAACTGTTTTTT. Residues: CASSPDRGANEKLFF.

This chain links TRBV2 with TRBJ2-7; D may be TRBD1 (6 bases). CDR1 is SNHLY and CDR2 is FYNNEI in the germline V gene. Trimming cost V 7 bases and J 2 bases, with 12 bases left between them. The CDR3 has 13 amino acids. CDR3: CASKGRGAYEQYF. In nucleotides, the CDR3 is TGTGCCAGCAAAGGCAGGGGCGCCTACGAGCAGTACTTC.

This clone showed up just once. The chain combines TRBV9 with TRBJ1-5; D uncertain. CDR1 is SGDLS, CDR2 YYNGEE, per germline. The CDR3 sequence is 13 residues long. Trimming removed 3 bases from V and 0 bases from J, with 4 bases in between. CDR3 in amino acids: CASSENSNQPQHF. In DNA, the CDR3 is TGTGCCAGCAGCGAAAATAGCAATCAGCCCCAGCATTTT. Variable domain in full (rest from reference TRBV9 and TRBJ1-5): DSGVTQTPKHLITATGQRVTLRCSPRSGDLSVYWYQQSLDQGLQFLIQYYNGEERAKGNILERFSAQQFPDLHSELNLSSLELGDSALYFCASSENSNQPQHFGDGTRLSIL.

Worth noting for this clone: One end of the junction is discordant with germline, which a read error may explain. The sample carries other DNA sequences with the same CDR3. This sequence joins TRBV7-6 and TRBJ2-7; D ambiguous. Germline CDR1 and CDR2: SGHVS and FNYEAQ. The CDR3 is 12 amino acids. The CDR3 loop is CASSQTGYEQYF. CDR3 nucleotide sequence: TGCGCCAGCAGCCAAACCGGCTACGAGCAGTACTTC.

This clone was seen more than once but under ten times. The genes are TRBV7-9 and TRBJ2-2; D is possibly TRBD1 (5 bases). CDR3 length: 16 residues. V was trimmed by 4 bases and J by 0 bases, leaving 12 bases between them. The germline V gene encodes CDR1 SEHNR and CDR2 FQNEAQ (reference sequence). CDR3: CASSSPRETNTGELFF. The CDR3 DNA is TGTGCCAGCAGCTCCCCCAGGGAAACGAACACCGGGGAGCTGTTTTTT.

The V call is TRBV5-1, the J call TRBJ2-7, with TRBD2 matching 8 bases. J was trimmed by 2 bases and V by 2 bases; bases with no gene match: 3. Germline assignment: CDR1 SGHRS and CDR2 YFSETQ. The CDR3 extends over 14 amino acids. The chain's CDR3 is CASSLVSGAYEQYF. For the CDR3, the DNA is TGCGCCAGCAGCTTAGTTAGCGGGGCCTACGAGCAGTACTTC.